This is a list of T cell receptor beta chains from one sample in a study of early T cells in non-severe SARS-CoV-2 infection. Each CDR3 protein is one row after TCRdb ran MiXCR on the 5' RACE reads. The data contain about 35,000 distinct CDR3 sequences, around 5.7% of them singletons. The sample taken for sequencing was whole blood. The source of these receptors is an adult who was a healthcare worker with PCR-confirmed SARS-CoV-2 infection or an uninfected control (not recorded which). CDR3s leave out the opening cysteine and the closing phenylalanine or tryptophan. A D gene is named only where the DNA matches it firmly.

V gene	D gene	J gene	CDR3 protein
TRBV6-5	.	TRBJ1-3	ASSIRLSGNTIY
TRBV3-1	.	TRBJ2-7	ASSHGSLYEQY
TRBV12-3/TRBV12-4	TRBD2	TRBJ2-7	ASSWKSGTSVAYEQY
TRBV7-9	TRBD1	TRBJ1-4	ASTPGDRDNEKLF
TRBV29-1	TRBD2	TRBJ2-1	SVEGLVDNEQF
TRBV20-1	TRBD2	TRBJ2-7	SATGAPTSGPYYEQY
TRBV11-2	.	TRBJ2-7	ASSLLWGQTYEQY
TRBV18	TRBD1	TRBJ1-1	ASSSDRVNTEAF
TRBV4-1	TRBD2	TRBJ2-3	ASSPSPNSGRAGDTQY
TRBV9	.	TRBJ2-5	ASSVGGPQETQY
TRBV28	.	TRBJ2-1	ASSPTTTEQF
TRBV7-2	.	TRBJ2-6	ASSRTGRASGANVLT
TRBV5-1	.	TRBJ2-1	ASIESGEQF
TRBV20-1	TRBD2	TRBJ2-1	SASPRLAGVDEQF
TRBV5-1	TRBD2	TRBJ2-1	ASSLGPGLADNEQF
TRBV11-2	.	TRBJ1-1	ASSLGSDAWGAF
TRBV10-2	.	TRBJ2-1	ASAPPPGTNEQF
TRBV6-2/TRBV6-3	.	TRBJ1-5	ASSPGGDDNQPQH
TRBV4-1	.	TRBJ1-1	ASSQDGRPDRSREAF
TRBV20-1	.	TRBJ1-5	SASSHAGNSNQPQH
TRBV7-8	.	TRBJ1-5	ASSEVPWDQPQH
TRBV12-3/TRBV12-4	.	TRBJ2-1	ASSLSQPSYNEQF
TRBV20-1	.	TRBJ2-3	SARGPLLTDASTDTQY
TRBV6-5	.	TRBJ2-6	ASSYRGPGANVLT
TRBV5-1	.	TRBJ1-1	ASSYDNTEAF
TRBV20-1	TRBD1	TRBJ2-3	SVKGATDTQY
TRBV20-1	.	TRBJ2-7	SASGPSYEQY
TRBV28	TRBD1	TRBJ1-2	ASHGQGRSNYGYT
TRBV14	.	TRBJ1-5	ASSQGGASNQPQH
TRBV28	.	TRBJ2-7	ASSDLNEQY
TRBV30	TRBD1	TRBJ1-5	AWTSKQGSNQPQH
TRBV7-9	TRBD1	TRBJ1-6	ASSLHPGQTTPLH
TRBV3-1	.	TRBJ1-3	ASSQDIAKEAIY
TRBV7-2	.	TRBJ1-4	ASSLRAGDEKLF
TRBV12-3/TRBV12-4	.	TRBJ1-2	ASSPNTGIAGYT
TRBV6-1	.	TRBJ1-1	ASLWSGSLTEAF
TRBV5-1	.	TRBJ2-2	ASSVLRGGNTGELF
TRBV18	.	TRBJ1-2	ASSPGAERNYGYT
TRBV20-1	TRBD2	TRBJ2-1	SAKGTSGRDVNEQF
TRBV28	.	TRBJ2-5	ASSHSRTGRGPSLGDAQY
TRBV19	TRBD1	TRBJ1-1	ASNEGQGRMNTEAF
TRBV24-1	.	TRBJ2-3	ATSDRIITDTQY
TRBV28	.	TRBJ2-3	ASSFISADTQY
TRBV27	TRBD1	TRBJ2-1	ASSPRQGAPHNEQF
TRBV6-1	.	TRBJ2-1	ASSEPEGYNEQF
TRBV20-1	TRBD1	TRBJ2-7	SARSDRVVEQY
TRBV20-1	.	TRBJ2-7	SASGTVASYEQY
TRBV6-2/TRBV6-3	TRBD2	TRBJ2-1	ASSYSPAGGIYNEQF
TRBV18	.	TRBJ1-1	ASSPPTGAWGTEAF
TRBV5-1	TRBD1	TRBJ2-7	ASSIRAGTGSYEQY
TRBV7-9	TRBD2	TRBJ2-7	ASSPGLAGVYEQY
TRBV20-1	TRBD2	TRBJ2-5	SARDNPSGRRETQY
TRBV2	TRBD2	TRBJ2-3	ASRMTSTGTSGRQDTQY
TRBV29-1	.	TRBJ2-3	SVEDLRRVRGTDTQY
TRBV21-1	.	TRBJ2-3	ASSKSSGGGTDTQY
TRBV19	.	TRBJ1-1	ASRTQGATEAF
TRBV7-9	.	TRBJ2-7	ASSVRIYEQY
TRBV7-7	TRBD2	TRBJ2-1	ASSPGTSGYNEQF
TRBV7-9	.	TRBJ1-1	ASSRVRGDEAF